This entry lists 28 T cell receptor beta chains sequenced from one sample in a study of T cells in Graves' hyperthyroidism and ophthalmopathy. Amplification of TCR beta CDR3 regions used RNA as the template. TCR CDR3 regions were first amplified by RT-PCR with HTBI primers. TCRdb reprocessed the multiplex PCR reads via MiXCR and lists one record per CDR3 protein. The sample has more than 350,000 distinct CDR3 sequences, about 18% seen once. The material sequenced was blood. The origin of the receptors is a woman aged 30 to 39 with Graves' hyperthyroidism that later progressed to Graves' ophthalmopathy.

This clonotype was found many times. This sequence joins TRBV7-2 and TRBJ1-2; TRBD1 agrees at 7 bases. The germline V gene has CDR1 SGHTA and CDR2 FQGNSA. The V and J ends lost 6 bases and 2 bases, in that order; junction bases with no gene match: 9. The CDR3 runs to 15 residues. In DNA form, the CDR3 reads TGTGCCAGCAGTCCAAGGTGGGACAGCAACTATGGCTACACCTTC. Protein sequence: CASSPRWDSNYGYTF.

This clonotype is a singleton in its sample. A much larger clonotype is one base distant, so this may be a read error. CDR3 nucleotides: TGTGCCAGCAGTTCATGGACAGGGAACAATGAGCAGTACTTC. Amino acid sequence: CASSSWTGNNEQYF. V and J are TRBV27 and TRBJ2-1; 8 bases agree with TRBD1. The J call may not be correct, given that the DNA end is closer to TRBJ2-7. CDR3 size: 14 residues. CDR1 MNHEY and CDR2 SMNVEV come from the germline V gene (reference sequence).

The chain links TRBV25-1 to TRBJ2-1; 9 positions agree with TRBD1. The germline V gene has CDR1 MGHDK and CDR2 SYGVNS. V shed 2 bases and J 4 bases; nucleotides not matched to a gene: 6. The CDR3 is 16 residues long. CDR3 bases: TGTGCCAGCAGTGAACGGCGGGGGACAGGGTACAATGAGCAGTTCTTC. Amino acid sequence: CASSERRGTGYNEQFF.

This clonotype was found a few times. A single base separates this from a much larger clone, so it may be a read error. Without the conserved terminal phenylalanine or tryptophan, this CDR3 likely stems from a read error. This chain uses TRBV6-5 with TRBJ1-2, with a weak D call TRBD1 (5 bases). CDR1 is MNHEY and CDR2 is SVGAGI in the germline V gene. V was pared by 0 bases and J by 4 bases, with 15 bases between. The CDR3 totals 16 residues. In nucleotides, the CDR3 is TGTGCCAGCAGTTACTCGTCCGGCAGGGCAGGCTATGGCTACACCCTC. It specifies CASSYSSGRAGYGYTL.

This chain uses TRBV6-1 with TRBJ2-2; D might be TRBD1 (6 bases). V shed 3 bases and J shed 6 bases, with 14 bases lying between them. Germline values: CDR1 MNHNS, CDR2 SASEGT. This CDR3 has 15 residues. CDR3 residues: CASSDPRGDAGELFF. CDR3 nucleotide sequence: TGTGCCAGCAGTGACCCCAGGGGAGACGCCGGGGAGCTGTTTTTT.

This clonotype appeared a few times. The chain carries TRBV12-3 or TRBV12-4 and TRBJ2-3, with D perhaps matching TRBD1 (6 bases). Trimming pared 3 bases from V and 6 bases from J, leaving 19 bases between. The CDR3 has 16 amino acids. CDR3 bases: TGTGCCAGCAGTTTGTATATCGGACAGCATGGGGATACGCAGTATTTT. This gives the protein CASSLYIGQHGDTQYF.

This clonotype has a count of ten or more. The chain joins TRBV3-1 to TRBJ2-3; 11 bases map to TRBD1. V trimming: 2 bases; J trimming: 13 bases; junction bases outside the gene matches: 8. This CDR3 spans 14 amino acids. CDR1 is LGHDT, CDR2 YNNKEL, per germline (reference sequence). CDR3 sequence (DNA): TGTGCCAGCAGCCAACGAGCAGAGGGACAGGGGGAGTATTTT. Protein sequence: CASSQRAEGQGEYF.

The CDR3 bases are TGTGCCAGCAGTGGGCAGGGGGCGTGGAGCGGCTACACCTTC. It codes for CASSGQGAWSGYTF. The V and J genes are TRBV2 and TRBJ1-2; the match to TRBD1 covers 8 bases. The CDR3 runs to 14 residues. Per germline, CDR1 SNHLY and CDR2 FYNNEI. Unmatched junction bases numbered 9, after V lost 4 bases and J lost 8 bases.

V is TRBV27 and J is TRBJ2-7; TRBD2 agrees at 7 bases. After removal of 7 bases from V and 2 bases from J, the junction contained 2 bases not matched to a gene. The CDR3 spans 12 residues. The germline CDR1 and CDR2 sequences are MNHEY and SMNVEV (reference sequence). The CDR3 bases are TGTGCCAGCAAAGGACTAGCCTACGAGCAGTACTTC. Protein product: CASKGLAYEQYF.

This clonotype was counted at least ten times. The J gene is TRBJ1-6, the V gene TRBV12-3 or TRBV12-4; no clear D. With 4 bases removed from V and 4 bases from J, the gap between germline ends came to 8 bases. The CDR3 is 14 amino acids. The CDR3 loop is CASSSKRYNSPLHF. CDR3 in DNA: TGTGCCAGCAGTTCCAAGAGATATAATTCACCCCTCCACTTT.

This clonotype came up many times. The CDR3 loop is CASRDRGSPLHF. In DNA form, the CDR3 reads TGTGCCAGCAGAGACAGGGGTTCACCCCTCCACTTT. The gene calls are TRBV2 and TRBJ1-6; 8 positions match TRBD1. The trim removed 6 bases at V and 9 bases at J, leaving 1 base unmatched. The CDR3 totals 12 residues. CDR1 is SNHLY, CDR2 FYNNEI, per germline.

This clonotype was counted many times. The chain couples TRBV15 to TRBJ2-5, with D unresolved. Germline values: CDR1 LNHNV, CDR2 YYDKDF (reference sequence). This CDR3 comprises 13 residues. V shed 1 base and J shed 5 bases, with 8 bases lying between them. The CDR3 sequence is CATSRGYSETQYF. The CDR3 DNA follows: TGTGCCACCAGCAGAGGGTATTCGGAGACCCAGTACTTC.

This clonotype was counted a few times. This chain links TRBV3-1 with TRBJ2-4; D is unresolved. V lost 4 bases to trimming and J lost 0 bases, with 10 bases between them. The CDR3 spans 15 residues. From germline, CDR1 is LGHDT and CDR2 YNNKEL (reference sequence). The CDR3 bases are TGTGCCAGCAGCCCTTTTCCGGGAGCCAAAAACATTCAGTACTTC. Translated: CASSPFPGAKNIQYF.

The CDR3 DNA sequence: TGTGCCACCGGGACAGATACAGATACGCAGTATTTT. Encoded protein: CATGTDTDTQYF. The chain joins TRBV15 to TRBJ2-3; 7 nucleotides match TRBD1. CDR1 and CDR2 (germline): LNHNV, YYDKDF (reference sequence). The V segment lost 8 bases and the J segment 3 bases; nucleotides outside the gene matches: 2. The CDR3 is 12 amino acids. The variable domain in full, completed from reference TRBV15 and TRBJ2-3, reads DAMVIQNPRYQVTQFGKPVTLSCSQTLNHNVMYWYQQKSSQAPKLLFHYYDKDFNNEADTPDNFQSRRPNTSFCFLDIRSPGLGDTAMYLCATGTDTDTQYFGPGTRLTVL.

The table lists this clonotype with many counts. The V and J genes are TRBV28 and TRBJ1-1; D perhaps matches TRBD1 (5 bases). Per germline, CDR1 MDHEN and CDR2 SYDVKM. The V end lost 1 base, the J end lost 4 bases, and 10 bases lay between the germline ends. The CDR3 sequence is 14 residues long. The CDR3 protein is CASSLSGYGTEAFF. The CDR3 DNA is TGTGCCAGCAGTTTATCAGGGTATGGCACTGAAGCTTTCTTT.

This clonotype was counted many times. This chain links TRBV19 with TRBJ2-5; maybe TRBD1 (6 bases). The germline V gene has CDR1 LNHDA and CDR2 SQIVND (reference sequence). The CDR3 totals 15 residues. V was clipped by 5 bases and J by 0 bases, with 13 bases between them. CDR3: CASSPAGTYQETQYF. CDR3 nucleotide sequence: TGTGCCAGTAGTCCGGCCGGGACATACCAAGAGACCCAGTACTTC.

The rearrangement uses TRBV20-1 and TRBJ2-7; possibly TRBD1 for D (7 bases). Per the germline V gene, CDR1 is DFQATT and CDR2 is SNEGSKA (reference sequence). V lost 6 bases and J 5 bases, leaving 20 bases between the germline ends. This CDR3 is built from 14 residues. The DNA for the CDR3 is TGCAGTGCCAAACCCCCAGGGGGGCCGCACGAGCAGTACTTC. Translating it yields CSAKPPGGPHEQYF.

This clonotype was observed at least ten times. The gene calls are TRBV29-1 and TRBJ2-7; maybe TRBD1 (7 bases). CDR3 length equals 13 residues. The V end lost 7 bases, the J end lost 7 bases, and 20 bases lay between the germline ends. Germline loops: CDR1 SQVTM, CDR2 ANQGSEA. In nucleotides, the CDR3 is TGCAGCGCTTGGGGTGGCAGGGGGGATGAGCAGTACTTC. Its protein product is CSAWGGRGDEQYF.

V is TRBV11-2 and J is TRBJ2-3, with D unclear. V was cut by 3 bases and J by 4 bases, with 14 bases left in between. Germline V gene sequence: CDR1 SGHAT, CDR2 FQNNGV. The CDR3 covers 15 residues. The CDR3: CASSLDPGSPDTQYF. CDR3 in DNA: TGTGCCAGCAGCTTGGATCCCGGTAGTCCAGATACGCAGTATTTT.

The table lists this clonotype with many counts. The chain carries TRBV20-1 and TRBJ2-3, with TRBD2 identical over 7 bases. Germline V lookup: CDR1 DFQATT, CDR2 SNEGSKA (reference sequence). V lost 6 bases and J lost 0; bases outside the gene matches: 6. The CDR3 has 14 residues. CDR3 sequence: CSAIGLVSTDTQYF. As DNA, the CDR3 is TGCAGTGCAATTGGACTAGTGAGCACAGATACGCAGTATTTT.

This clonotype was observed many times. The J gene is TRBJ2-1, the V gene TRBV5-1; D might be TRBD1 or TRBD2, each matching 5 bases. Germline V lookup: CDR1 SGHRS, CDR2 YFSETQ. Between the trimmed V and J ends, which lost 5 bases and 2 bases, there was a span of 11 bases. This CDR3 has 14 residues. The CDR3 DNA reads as TGCGCCAGCAGTCGGGGCTTGACCTACAATGAGCAGTTCTTC. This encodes CASSRGLTYNEQFF.

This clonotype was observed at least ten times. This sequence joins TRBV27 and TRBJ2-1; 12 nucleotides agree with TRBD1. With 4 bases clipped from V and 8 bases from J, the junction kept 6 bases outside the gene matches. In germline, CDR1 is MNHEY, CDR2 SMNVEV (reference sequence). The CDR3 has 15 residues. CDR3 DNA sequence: TGTGCCAGCAGTTCAGGGACAGGGGGCCTTGATGAGCAGTTCTTC. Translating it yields CASSSGTGGLDEQFF.

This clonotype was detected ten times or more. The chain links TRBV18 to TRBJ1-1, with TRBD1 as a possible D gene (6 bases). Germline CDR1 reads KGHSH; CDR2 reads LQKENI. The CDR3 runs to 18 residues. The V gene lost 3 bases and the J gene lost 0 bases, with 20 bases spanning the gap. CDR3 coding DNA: TGTGCCAGCTCACCCCTGGGTGGGGGCGGTTTTATGAACACTGAAGCTTTCTTT. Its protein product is CASSPLGGGGFMNTEAFF.

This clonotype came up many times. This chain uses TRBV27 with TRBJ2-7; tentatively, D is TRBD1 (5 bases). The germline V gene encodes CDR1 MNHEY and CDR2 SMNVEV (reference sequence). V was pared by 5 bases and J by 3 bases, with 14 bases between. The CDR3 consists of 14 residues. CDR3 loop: CASSPRVRDYEQYF. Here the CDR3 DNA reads TGTGCCAGCAGTCCCCGAGTCAGGGACTACGAGCAGTACTTC.

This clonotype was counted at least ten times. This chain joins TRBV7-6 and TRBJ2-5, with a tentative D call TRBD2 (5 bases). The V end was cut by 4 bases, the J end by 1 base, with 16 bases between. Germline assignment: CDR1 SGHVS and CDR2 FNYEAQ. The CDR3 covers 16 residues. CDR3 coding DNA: TGTGCCAGCAGCTCCCGAGGGCTTGTTTCCCAAGAGACCCAGTACTTC. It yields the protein CASSSRGLVSQETQYF.

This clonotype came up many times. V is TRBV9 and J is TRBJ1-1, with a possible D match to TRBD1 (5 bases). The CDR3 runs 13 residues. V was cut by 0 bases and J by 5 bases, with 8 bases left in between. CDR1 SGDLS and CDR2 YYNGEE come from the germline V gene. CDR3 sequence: CASSVGAGTEAFF. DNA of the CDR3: TGTGCCAGCAGCGTAGGTGCAGGGACTGAAGCTTTCTTT.

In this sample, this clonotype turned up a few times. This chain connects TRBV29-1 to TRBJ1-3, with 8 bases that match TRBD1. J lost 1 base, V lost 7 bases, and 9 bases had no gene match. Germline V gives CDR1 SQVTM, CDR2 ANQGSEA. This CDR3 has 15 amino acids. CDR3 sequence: CSARQGSSSGNTIYF. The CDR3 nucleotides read TGCAGCGCGAGACAGGGGTCTAGTTCTGGAAACACCATATATTTT.

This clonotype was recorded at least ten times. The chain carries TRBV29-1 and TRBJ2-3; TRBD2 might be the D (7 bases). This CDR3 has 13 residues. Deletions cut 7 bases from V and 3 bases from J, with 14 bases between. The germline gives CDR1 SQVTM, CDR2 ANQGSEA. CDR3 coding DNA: TGCAGCGGTCGGGGAGGGGGAACAGATACGCAGTATTTT. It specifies CSGRGGGTDTQYF.